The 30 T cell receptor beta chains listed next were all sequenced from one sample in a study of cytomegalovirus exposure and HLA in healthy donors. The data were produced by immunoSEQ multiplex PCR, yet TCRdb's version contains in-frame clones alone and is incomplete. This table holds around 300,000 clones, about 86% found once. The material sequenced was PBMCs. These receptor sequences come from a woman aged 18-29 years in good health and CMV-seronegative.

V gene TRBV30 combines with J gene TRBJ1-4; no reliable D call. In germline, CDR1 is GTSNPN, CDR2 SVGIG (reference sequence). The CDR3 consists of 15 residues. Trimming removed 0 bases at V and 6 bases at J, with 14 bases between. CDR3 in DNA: TGTGCCTGGAGTGTACACGGACTGCTCTATGAAAAACTGTTTTTT. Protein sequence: CAWSVHGLLYEKLFF.

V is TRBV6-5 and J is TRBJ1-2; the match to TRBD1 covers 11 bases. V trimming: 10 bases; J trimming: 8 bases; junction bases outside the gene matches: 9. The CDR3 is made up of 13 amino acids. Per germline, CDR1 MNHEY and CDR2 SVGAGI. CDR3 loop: CATGDRGKWGYTF. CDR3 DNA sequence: TGTGCCACCGGGGACAGGGGGAAGTGGGGCTACACCTTC.

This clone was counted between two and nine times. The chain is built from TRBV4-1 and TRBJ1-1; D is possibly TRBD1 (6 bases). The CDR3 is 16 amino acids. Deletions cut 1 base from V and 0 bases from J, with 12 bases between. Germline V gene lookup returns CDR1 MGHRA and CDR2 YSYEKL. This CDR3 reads CASSQGRGKLNTEAFF. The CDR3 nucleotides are TGCGCCAGCAGCCAAGGCAGGGGAAAATTGAACACTGAAGCTTTCTTT.

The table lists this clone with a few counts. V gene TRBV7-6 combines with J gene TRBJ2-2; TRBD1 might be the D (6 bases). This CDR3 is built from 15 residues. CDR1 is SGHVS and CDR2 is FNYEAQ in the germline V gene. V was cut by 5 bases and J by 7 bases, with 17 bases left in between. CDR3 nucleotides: TGTGCCAGCAGCCGTCGTGGGGGCATGGACGGGGAGCTGTTTTTT. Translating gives CASSRRGGMDGELFF.

In DNA form, the CDR3 reads TGTGCCAGCAGTCCTAGCGTGGGGAGCTCCTACAATGAGCAGTTCTTC. Amino acids: CASSPSVGSSYNEQFF. This rearrangement joins TRBV27 to TRBJ2-1, with D possibly matching TRBD2 (6 bases). Germline-derived CDR1 and CDR2 are MNHEY and SMNVEV (reference sequence). This CDR3 comprises 16 residues. Trimming took off 5 bases at V and 0 bases at J, with 14 bases between the two ends.

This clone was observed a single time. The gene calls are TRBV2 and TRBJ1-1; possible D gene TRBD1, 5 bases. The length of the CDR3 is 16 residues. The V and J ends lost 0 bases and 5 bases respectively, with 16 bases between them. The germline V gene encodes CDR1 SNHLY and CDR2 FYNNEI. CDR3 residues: CASSEAGGGGRTEAFF. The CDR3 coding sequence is TGTGCCAGCAGTGAAGCTGGGGGGGGAGGAAGGACTGAAGCTTTCTTT.

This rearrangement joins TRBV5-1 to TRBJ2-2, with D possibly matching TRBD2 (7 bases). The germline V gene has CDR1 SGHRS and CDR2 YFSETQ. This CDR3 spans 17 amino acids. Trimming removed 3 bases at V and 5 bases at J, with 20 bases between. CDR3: CASSWYSGGRLTGELFF. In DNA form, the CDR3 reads TGCGCCAGCAGCTGGTACTCGGGGGGCAGGTTAACCGGGGAGCTGTTTTTT.

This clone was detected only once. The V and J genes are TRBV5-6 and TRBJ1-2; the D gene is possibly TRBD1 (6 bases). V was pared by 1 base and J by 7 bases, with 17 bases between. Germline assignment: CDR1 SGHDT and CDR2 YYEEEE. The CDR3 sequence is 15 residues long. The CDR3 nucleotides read TGTGCCAGCAGCTTGAGTGGGCAGGGGATATCTGGCTACACCTTC. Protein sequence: CASSLSGQGISGYTF.

The CDR3 protein is CASRDRQSGNTIYF. The CDR3 DNA follows: TGCGCCAGTCGGGACAGGCAATCCGGAAACACCATATATTTT. This chain uses TRBV5-1 with TRBJ1-3; 8 bases fit TRBD1. Per the germline V gene, CDR1 is SGHRS and CDR2 is YFSETQ. The junction had 8 bases not matched to a gene; V was cut back by 8 bases and J by 4 bases. The CDR3 runs to 14 residues.

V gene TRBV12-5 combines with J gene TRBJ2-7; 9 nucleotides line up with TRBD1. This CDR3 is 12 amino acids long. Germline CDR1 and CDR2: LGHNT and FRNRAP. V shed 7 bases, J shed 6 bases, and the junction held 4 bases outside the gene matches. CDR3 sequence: CASAGTGFEQYF. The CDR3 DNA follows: TGTGCTAGTGCCGGGACAGGGTTCGAGCAGTACTTC.

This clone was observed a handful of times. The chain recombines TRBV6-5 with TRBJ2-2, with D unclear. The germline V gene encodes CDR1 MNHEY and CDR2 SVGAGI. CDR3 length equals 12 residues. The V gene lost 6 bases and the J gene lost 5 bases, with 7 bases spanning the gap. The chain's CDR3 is CASSPLTGELFF. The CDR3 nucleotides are TGTGCCAGCAGCCCGTTAACCGGGGAGCTGTTTTTT.

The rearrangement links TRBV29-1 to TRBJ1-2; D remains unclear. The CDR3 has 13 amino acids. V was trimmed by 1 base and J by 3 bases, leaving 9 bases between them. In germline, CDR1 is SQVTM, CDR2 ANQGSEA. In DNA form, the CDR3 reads TGCAGCGTTGAAGTCGCAGGCTACTATGGCTACACCTTC. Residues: CSVEVAGYYGYTF.

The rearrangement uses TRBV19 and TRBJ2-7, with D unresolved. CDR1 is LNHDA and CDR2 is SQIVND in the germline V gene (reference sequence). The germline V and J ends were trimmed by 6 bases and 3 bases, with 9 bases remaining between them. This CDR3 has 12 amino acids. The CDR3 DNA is TGTGCCAGTAGGGGTGACATCTACGAGCAGTACTTC. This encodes CASRGDIYEQYF.

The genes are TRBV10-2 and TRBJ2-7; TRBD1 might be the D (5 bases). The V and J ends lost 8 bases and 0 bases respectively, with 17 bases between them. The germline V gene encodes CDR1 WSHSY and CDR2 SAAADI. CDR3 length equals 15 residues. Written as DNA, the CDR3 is TGCGCCAGCGACCCCCAGGGTCCAAGCTCCTACGAGCAGTACTTC. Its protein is CASDPQGPSSYEQYF.

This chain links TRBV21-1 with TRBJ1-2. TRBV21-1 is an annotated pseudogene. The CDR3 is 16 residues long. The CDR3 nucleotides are TGTGCCAGCAGCCCCAATCACGGAGGGGCCGGGTATGGCTACACCTTC. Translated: CASSPNHGGAGYGYTF.

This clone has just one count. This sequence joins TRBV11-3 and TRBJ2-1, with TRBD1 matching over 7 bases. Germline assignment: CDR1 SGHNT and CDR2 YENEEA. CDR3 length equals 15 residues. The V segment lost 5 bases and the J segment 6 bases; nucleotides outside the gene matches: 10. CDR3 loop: CASSPRDRAGNEQFF. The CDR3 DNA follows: TGTGCCAGCAGCCCGCGAGACAGGGCTGGCAATGAGCAGTTCTTC.

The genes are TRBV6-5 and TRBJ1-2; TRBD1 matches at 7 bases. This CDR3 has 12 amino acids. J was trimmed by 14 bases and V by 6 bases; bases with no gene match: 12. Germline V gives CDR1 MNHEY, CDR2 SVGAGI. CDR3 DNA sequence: TGTGCCAGCAGGCCCCGGACAGGTGTAGAGACCTTC. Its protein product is CASRPRTGVETF.

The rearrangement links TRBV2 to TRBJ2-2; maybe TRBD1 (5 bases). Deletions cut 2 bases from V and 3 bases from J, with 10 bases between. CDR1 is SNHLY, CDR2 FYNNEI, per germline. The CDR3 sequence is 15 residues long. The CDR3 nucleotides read TGTGCCAGCAGTGAAAGGGGTGGGCACACCGGGGAGCTGTTTTTT. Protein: CASSERGGHTGELFF.

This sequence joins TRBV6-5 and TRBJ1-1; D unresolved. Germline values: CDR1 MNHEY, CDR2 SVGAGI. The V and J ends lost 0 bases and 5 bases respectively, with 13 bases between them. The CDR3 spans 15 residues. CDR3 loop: CASSYSKPRGTEAFF. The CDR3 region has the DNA TGTGCCAGCAGTTACTCAAAGCCGCGGGGAACTGAAGCTTTCTTT.

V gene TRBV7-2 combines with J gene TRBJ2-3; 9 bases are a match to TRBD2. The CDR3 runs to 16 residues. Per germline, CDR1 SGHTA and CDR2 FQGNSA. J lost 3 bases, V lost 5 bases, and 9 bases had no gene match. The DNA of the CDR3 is TGTGCCAGCAGCGTTAGGCGGGGGGGAACGACAGATACGCAGTATTTT. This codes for CASSVRRGGTTDTQYF. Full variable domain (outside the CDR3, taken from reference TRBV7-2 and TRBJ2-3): GAGVSQSPSNKVTEKGKDVELRCDPISGHTALYWYRQSLGQGLEFLIYFQGNSAPDKSGLPSDRFSAERTGGSVSTLTIQRTQQEDSAVYLCASSVRRGGTTDTQYFGPGTRLTVL.

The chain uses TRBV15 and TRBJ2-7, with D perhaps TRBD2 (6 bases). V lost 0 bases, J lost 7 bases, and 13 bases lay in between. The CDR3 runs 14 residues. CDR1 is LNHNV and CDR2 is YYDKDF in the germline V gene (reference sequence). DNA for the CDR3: TGTGCCACCAGCAGAGATGTGGACGGAGGGGAGCAGTACTTC. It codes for CATSRDVDGGEQYF.

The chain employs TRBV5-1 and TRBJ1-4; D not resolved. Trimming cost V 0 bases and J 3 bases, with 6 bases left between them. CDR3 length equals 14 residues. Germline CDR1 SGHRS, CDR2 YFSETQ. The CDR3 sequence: CASSLGPSNEKLFF. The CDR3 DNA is TGCGCCAGCAGCTTGGGTCCCTCTAATGAAAAACTGTTTTTT.

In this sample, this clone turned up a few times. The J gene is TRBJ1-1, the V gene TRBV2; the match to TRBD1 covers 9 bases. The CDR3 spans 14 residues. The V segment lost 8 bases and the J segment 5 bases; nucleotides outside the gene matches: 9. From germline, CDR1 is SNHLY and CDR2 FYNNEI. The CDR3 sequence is CASLVRQGGTEAFF. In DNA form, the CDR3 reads TGTGCCAGCCTGGTGCGACAGGGGGGAACTGAAGCTTTCTTT. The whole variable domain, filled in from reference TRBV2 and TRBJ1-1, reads EPEVTQTPSHQVTQMGQEVILRCVPISNHLYFYWYRQILGQKVEFLVSFYNNEISEKSEIFDDQFSVERPDGSNFTLKIRSTKLEDSAMYFCASLVRQGGTEAFFGQGTRLTVV.

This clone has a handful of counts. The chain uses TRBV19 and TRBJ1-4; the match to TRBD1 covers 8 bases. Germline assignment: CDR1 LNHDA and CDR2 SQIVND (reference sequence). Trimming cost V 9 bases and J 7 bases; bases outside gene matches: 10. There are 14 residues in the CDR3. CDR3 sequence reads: CASRDRSAVEKLFF. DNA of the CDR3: TGTGCCAGCCGGGACAGGTCGGCTGTTGAAAAACTGTTTTTT.

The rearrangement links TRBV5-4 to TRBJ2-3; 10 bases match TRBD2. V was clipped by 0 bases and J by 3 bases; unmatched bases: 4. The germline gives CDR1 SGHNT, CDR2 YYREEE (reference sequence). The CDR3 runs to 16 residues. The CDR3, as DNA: TGTGCCAGCAGCTTGGAAGCGGGGGGGCTGACAGATACGCAGTATTTT. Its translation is CASSLEAGGLTDTQYF.

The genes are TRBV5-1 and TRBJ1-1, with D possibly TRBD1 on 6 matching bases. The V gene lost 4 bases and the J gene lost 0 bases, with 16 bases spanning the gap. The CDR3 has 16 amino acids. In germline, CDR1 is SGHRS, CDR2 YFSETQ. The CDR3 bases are TGCGCCAGCAGCAGGAGACAGGACTTGGTGAACACTGAAGCTTTCTTT. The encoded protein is CASSRRQDLVNTEAFF.

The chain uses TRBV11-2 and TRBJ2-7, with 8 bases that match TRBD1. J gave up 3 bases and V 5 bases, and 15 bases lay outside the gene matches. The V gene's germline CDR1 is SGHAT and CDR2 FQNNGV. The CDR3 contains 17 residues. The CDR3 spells CASSQGWVRGPSYEQYF. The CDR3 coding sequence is TGTGCCAGCAGCCAGGGGTGGGTCAGGGGGCCAAGCTACGAGCAGTACTTC.

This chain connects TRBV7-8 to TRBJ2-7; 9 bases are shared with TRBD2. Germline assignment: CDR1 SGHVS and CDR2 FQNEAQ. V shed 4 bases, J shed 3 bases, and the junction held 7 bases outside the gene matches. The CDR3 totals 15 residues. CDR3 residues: CASSSLRLAVYEQYF. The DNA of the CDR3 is TGTGCCAGCAGCTCCCTACGACTAGCGGTCTACGAGCAGTACTTC.

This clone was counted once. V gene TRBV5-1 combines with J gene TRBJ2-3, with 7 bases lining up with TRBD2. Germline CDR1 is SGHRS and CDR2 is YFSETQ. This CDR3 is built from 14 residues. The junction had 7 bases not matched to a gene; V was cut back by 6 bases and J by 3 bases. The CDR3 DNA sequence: TGCGCCAGCAACCGCGGGAGTTATACAGATACGCAGTATTTT. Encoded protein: CASNRGSYTDTQYF.

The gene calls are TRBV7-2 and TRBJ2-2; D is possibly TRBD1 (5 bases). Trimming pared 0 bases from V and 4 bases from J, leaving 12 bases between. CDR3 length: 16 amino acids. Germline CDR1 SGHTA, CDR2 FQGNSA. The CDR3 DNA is TGTGCCAGCAGCTTAGCCGGTCAGGGCCTCACCGGGGAGCTGTTTTTT. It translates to CASSLAGQGLTGELFF. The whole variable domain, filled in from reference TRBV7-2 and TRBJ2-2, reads GAGVSQSPSNKVTEKGKDVELRCDPISGHTALYWYRQSLGQGLEFLIYFQGNSAPDKSGLPSDRFSAERTGGSVSTLTIQRTQQEDSAVYLCASSLAGQGLTGELFFGEGSRLTVL.